The 23 T cell receptor beta chains presented below share a single source sample, sequenced in a study of blood T cell repertoires in COVID-19. TCRdb keeps only in-frame clones here, not all; method: immunoSEQ multiplex PCR. The table records fewer than 450,000 clones, approximately 90% of them present only once. Sequencing was done on a sample of peripheral blood. The receptors derive from a woman between 18 and 29 years old who had recovered from COVID-19.

The chain combines TRBV11-2 with TRBJ2-7; D might be TRBD1 (5 bases). The CDR3 is 13 amino acids. Per the germline V gene, CDR1 is SGHAT and CDR2 is FQNNGV. V gave up 5 bases and J gave up 5 bases, with 13 bases separating them. The CDR3, as DNA: TGTGCCAGCAGCATAAATCAGGGCGACGAGCAGTACGTC. Amino acid sequence: CASSINQGDEQYV.

V is TRBV7-2 and J is TRBJ2-2; 9 bases map to TRBD1. Germline loops: CDR1 SGHTA, CDR2 FQGNSA. The CDR3 totals 16 residues. V shed 4 bases, J shed 5 bases, and the junction held 8 bases outside the gene matches. In nucleotides, the CDR3 is TGTGCCAGCAGCTCCACACAGGGGGCTCGGACCGGGGAGCTGTTTTTT. Protein: CASSSTQGARTGELFF.

CDR3 amino acids: CASRGSGISLHV. The DNA of the CDR3 is TGTGCCAGCAGGGGCTCCGGCATCTCCCTGCACGTC. The chain employs TRBV21-1 and TRBJ2-7; the table assigns TRBD1, which was not confirmed against the DNA. TRBV21-1 is noted as a pseudogene. CDR3 length equals 12 residues.

The CDR3 reads CASSWSGRAANTGELFF. CDR3 sequence (DNA): TGTGCCAGCAGTTGGAGCGGGAGGGCCGCGAACACCGGGGAGCTGTTTTTT. The genes are TRBV27 and TRBJ2-2; 10 bases fit TRBD2. The germline V gene has CDR1 MNHEY and CDR2 SMNVEV (reference sequence). V lost 4 bases to trimming and J lost 0 bases; unmatched junction nucleotides: 5. This CDR3 region has 17 residues.

The chain employs TRBV6-5 and TRBJ1-2; D not certain. The V and J ends lost 6 bases and 2 bases respectively, with 10 bases between them. Germline V gene sequence: CDR1 MNHEY, CDR2 SVGAGI. This CDR3 has 13 residues. CDR3 nucleotide sequence: TGTGCCAGCAGACAAGAGGTCAACTATGGCTACACCTTC. This encodes CASRQEVNYGYTF.

This clone was seen only once. This sequence joins TRBV19 and TRBJ2-2, with D unclear. This CDR3 is 16 amino acids long. V lost 7 bases, J lost 1 base, and 16 bases lay in between. The V gene's germline CDR1 is LNHDA and CDR2 SQIVND (reference sequence). CDR3 residues: CASTYRRTMNTGELFF. CDR3 nucleotide sequence: TGTGCCAGTACTTATAGGCGAACTATGAACACCGGGGAGCTGTTTTTT.

Points on this clone: The same CDR3 arises from other DNA sequences in this sample as well. As DNA, the CDR3 is TGTGCCAGCAGTTACGGACAGGGCCATCAGCCCCAGCATTTT. Translated: CASSYGQGHQPQHF. The chain links TRBV6-6 to TRBJ1-5, with 8 bases identical to TRBD1. There are 14 residues in the CDR3. V shed 2 bases, J shed 5 bases, and the junction held 2 bases outside the gene matches. CDR1 and CDR2 (germline): MNHNY, SVGAGI (reference sequence).

The V and J genes are TRBV9 and TRBJ1-3, with D possibly being TRBD1 (6 bases). The CDR3 has 15 amino acids. Trimming pared 3 bases from V and 0 bases from J, leaving 10 bases between. CDR1 is SGDLS, CDR2 YYNGEE, per germline. This CDR3 reads CASSEQGTSGNTIYF. The CDR3 region has the DNA TGTGCCAGCAGCGAACAGGGAACCTCTGGAAACACCATATATTTT.

The V call is TRBV12-3 or TRBV12-4, the J call TRBJ1-1; D call uncertain. The V end was cut by 3 bases, the J end by 5 bases, with 7 bases between. The CDR3 consists of 12 residues. CDR3 sequence (DNA): TGTGCCAGCAGTTTTTGGAGGACTGAAGCTTTCTTT. Encoded protein: CASSFWRTEAFF.

This rearrangement joins TRBV13 to TRBJ2-5; 10 nucleotides line up with TRBD2. V gave up 5 bases and J gave up 5 bases; unmatched junction bases: 14. The V gene's germline CDR1 is PRHDT and CDR2 FYEKMQ (reference sequence). This CDR3 spans 17 amino acids. CDR3: CASSLRTSGHVGETQYF. The CDR3 DNA follows: TGTGCCAGCAGCCTAAGGACTAGCGGTCACGTGGGGGAGACCCAGTACTTC.

This clone occurred once. The rearrangement uses TRBV11-3 and TRBJ1-3; the D is unclear. Germline CDR1 is SGHNT and CDR2 is YENEEA. The CDR3 consists of 14 residues. V was cut by 0 bases and J by 0 bases, with 3 bases left in between. Here the CDR3 DNA reads TGTGCCAGCAGCTTAGAGAGCTCTGGAAACACCATATATTTT. It specifies CASSLESSGNTIYF. The whole variable domain, filled in from reference TRBV11-3 and TRBJ1-3, reads EAGVVQSPRYKIIEKKQPVAFWCNPISGHNTLYWYLQNLGQGPELLIRYENEEAVDDSQLPKDRFSAERLKGVDSTLKIQPAELGDSAVYLCASSLESSGNTIYFGEGSWLTVV.

This clone was counted a single time. The gene calls are TRBV5-1 and TRBJ2-7; 13 positions match TRBD2. V gave up 4 bases and J gave up 0 bases; unmatched junction bases: 10. Germline CDR1 reads SGHRS; CDR2 reads YFSETQ. The CDR3 sequence is 18 residues long. The CDR3 DNA reads as TGCGCCAGCAGCCCACAGACTAGCGGGAGGACTAGCTCCTACGAGCAGTACGTC. This codes for CASSPQTSGRTSSYEQYV.

The chain joins TRBV4-1 to TRBJ2-5; D perhaps matches TRBD2 (6 bases). The V and J ends lost 2 bases and 7 bases respectively, with 14 bases between them. From germline, CDR1 is MGHRA and CDR2 YSYEKL. This CDR3 has 14 amino acids. CDR3 DNA sequence: TGCGCCAGCAGCCAAAGGGTGGGGGGAGTGACCCAGTACTTC. Translated, it gives CASSQRVGGVTQYF.

The V gene is TRBV4-3, the J gene TRBJ1-6, with D maybe TRBD1 (5 bases). CDR3 length equals 17 residues. CDR1 LGHNA and CDR2 YSLEER come from the germline V gene. The V end was cut by 4 bases, the J end by 10 bases, with 23 bases between. The CDR3 nucleotides read TGCGCCAGCAGCCCATCCCACGGCCAGGGATCTTCCTCACCCCTCCACTTT. As protein: CASSPSHGQGSSSPLHF.

This clone was recorded once. The chain employs TRBV7-6 and TRBJ2-3; TRBD2 agrees at 9 bases. CDR1 SGHVS and CDR2 FNYEAQ come from the germline V gene. With V trimmed by 1 base and J by 2 bases, 10 bases remained unmatched. This CDR3 spans 18 amino acids. CDR3 DNA sequence: TGTGCCAGCAGCTTAGGGACCTCAGCGGGAGGAGCCACAGATACGCAGTATTTT. Protein: CASSLGTSAGGATDTQYF.

The gene calls are TRBV7-8 and TRBJ2-5, with 10 nucleotides matching TRBD2. CDR3 length: 16 residues. In germline, CDR1 is SGHVS, CDR2 FQNEAQ. The V segment lost 2 bases and the J segment 4 bases; nucleotides outside the gene matches: 7. In DNA form, the CDR3 reads TGTGCCAGCAGCTTACGAACTAGCGGGATCGGAGAGACCCAGTACTTC. Translated, it gives CASSLRTSGIGETQYF.

The J gene is TRBJ1-2, the V gene TRBV25-1; D remains ambiguous. Trimming stripped 4 bases from V and 2 bases from J, with 8 bases between. Germline lookup yields CDR1 MGHDK and CDR2 SYGVNS. The CDR3 has 13 amino acids. CDR3 amino acids: CASSAQANYGYTF. The CDR3 bases are TGTGCCAGCAGTGCTCAGGCGAACTATGGCTACACCTTC.

The J gene is TRBJ2-1, the V gene TRBV30, with 7 bases aligning to TRBD2. The germline V gene has CDR1 GTSNPN and CDR2 SVGIG (reference sequence). The CDR3 spans 20 residues. Trimming took 2 bases from V and 3 from J; bases not matched to a gene: 22. In DNA form, the CDR3 reads TGTGCCTGGAGTTTACGGTGGGTGGCTAGCGGAAACTCAAACTACAATGAGCAGTTCTTC. Translation: CAWSLRWVASGNSNYNEQFF.

The gene calls are TRBV29-1 and TRBJ2-2; the match to TRBD1 covers 8 bases. The CDR3 is 14 amino acids. Losses at the gene ends were 7 bases for V and 6 bases for J; bases not matched to a gene: 10. Germline assignment: CDR1 SQVTM and CDR2 ANQGSEA. The CDR3 loop is CSDQIRGRAGELFF. The DNA for the CDR3 is TGCAGCGACCAAATCAGGGGGCGGGCCGGGGAGCTGTTTTTT.

CDR3 nucleotides: TGTGCCAGTAGTATATTACAGGGGACCTCTGGAAACACCATATATTTT. Amino acid sequence: CASSILQGTSGNTIYF. This sequence joins TRBV19 and TRBJ1-3; 7 nucleotides line up with TRBD1. CDR3 length: 16 amino acids. V gave up 2 bases and J gave up 0 bases; unmatched junction bases: 4. Germline assignment: CDR1 LNHDA and CDR2 SQIVND (reference sequence).

CDR3: CASSIAGTVGGYTF. CDR3 DNA sequence: TGTGCCAGTAGTATCGCCGGGACAGTGGGCGGCTACACCTTC. The J gene is TRBJ1-2, the V gene TRBV19, with 7 nucleotides matching TRBD1. The CDR3 is 14 residues long. The ends lost 3 bases at V and 8 bases at J; junction bases unmatched: 9. Germline V lookup: CDR1 LNHDA, CDR2 SQIVND (reference sequence).

This chain links TRBV29-1 with TRBJ1-2, with TRBD1 as a possible D gene (6 bases). Germline CDR1 is SQVTM and CDR2 is ANQGSEA. The V and J ends lost 6 bases and 10 bases respectively, with 18 bases between them. The CDR3 contains 12 residues. Here the CDR3 reads CSVQDSATIYTF. DNA of the CDR3: TGCAGCGTCCAGGACAGCGCCACAATCTACACCTTC.

The CDR3: CASRRWGQGNQPQHF. The CDR3 bases are TGTGCCAGCAGAAGATGGGGCCAGGGCAATCAGCCCCAGCATTTT. V usage is TRBV2 and J usage is TRBJ1-5, with TRBD1 as a possible D gene (5 bases). This CDR3 region has 15 residues. Germline V gene data show CDR1 as SNHLY and CDR2 as FYNNEI. With 6 bases removed from V and 2 bases from J, the gap between germline ends came to 14 bases.